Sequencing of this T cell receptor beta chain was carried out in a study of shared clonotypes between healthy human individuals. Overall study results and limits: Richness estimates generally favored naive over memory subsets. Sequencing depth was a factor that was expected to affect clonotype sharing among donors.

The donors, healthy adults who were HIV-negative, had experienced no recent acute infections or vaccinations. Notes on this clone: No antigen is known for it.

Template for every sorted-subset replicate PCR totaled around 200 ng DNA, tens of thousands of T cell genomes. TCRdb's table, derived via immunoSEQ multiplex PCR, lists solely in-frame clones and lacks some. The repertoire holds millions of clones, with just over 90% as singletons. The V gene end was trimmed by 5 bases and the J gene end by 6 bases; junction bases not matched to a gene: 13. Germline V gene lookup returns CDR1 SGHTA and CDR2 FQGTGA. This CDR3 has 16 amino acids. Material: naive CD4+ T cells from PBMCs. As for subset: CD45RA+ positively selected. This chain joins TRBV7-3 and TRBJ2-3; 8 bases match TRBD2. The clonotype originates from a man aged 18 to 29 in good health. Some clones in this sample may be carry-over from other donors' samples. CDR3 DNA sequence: TGTGCCAGCAGCCGAGGACTAGCAGGACCCTTTGATACGCAGTATTTT. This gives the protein CASSRGLAGPFDTQYF.